Listed below are T cell receptor beta chains from one sample, sequenced in a study of identical twins. From the 5' RACE reads, TCRdb called clonotypes with MiXCR, one entry per CDR3 protein. The sample holds about 280,000 distinct CDR3 sequences, roughly 8.6% seen once. These records were also assigned to another study, of yellow fever vaccine responses in identical twins.

The sequenced sample consisted of memory (CD45RO+) T cells sorted from blood. The origin of the receptors is a woman aged 18-35 years in good health. Each CDR3 is given with its conserved first and last residue. Each record gives: V gene, J gene, clone size, D gene, CDR3 protein, CDR3 DNA. D genes are given only for firm matches. For some rows the clone size is stated as once, few or many, or as a class when expanded; others skip it.

V gene: TRBV5-6; J gene: TRBJ2-5; clone size: .; D gene: .; CDR3 protein: CASSIAGQGETQYF; CDR3 DNA: TGTGCCAGCAGCATCGCGGGTCAAGGGGAGACCCAGTACTTC
V gene: TRBV28; J gene: TRBJ1-5; clone size: .; D gene: .; CDR3 protein: CASSSWQNSNQPQHF; CDR3 DNA: TGTGCCAGCAGCTCCTGGCAGAATAGCAATCAGCCCCAGCATTTT
V gene: TRBV27; J gene: TRBJ2-5; clone size: .; D gene: .; CDR3 protein: CASRGTIQETQYF; CDR3 DNA: TGTGCCAGCCGAGGCACTATCCAAGAGACCCAGTACTTC
V gene: TRBV14; J gene: TRBJ2-7; clone size: few; D gene: .; CDR3 protein: CASSQGGLTYEQYF; CDR3 DNA: TGTGCCAGCAGCCAAGGGGGGTTGACCTACGAGCAGTACTTC
V gene: TRBV2; J gene: TRBJ2-1; clone size: .; D gene: TRBD1; CDR3 protein: CASSPDRDTEQFF; CDR3 DNA: TGTGCCAGCAGTCCAGACAGGGATACTGAGCAGTTCTTC
V gene: TRBV7-7; J gene: TRBJ2-1; clone size: many; D gene: .; CDR3 protein: CASSSPLPRPANSSYNEQFF; CDR3 DNA: TGTGCCAGCAGCTCCCCATTACCTCGGCCCGCAAACTCCTCCTACAATGAGCAGTTCTTC
V gene: TRBV28; J gene: TRBJ2-2; clone size: .; D gene: .; CDR3 protein: CASSFGGTGDLFF; CDR3 DNA: TGTGCCAGCAGTTTCGGGGGCACCGGGGATCTGTTTTTT
V gene: TRBV6-1; J gene: TRBJ2-5; clone size: many; D gene: TRBD1; CDR3 protein: CASSTTGQQETQYF; CDR3 DNA: TGTGCCAGCAGTACGACGGGACAGCAAGAGACCCAGTACTTC
V gene: TRBV6-1; J gene: TRBJ2-6; clone size: .; D gene: .; CDR3 protein: CASSTTYTRISGANVLTF; CDR3 DNA: TGTGCCAGCAGTACCACATACACGCGCATCTCTGGGGCCAACGTCCTGACTTTC
V gene: TRBV5-1; J gene: TRBJ2-2; clone size: many; D gene: .; CDR3 protein: CASSLQSPNTGELFF; CDR3 DNA: TGCGCCAGCAGCTTGCAGTCTCCGAACACCGGGGAGCTGTTTTTT
V gene: TRBV10-3; J gene: TRBJ2-5; clone size: many; D gene: .; CDR3 protein: CAISESASFETQYF; CDR3 DNA: TGTGCCATCAGTGAGTCAGCCAGCTTTGAGACCCAGTACTTC
V gene: TRBV3-1; J gene: TRBJ2-3; clone size: .; D gene: .; CDR3 protein: CASSQDLLLTQYF; CDR3 DNA: TGTGCCAGCAGCCAAGATCTCCTGTTAACGCAGTATTTT
V gene: TRBV28; J gene: TRBJ2-6; clone size: many; D gene: .; CDR3 protein: CASSLGLATSGANVLTF; CDR3 DNA: TGTGCCAGCAGTTTGGGGCTAGCGACCTCTGGGGCCAACGTCCTGACTTTC
V gene: TRBV4-1; J gene: TRBJ2-7; clone size: few; D gene: TRBD2; CDR3 protein: CASSQVLAGGSSEQYF; CDR3 DNA: TGCGCCAGCAGCCAAGTTCTAGCGGGAGGGTCGAGCGAGCAGTACTTC
V gene: TRBV6-5; J gene: TRBJ1-1; clone size: few; D gene: .; CDR3 protein: CASSYSVRGNTEAFF; CDR3 DNA: TGTGCCAGCAGTTACTCCGTGCGGGGGAACACTGAAGCTTTCTTT
V gene: TRBV5-4; J gene: TRBJ2-1; clone size: .; D gene: TRBD2; CDR3 protein: CASGPGLAGYNEQFF; CDR3 DNA: TGTGCCAGCGGCCCTGGACTAGCGGGCTACAATGAGCAGTTCTTC
V gene: TRBV5-1; J gene: TRBJ2-7; clone size: .; D gene: .; CDR3 protein: CASSLGQTPSYEQYF; CDR3 DNA: TGCGCCAGCAGCTTGGGCCAAACCCCGTCCTACGAGCAGTACTTC
V gene: TRBV24-1; J gene: TRBJ1-1; clone size: many; D gene: .; CDR3 protein: CATRTGWSPEAFF; CDR3 DNA: TGTGCCACCAGAACAGGGTGGAGCCCTGAAGCTTTCTTT
V gene: TRBV29-1; J gene: TRBJ2-7; clone size: few; D gene: .; CDR3 protein: CSVVLGKQYF; CDR3 DNA: TGCAGCGTTGTTTTAGGAAAGCAGTACTTC
V gene: TRBV6-5; J gene: TRBJ2-1; clone size: .; D gene: .; CDR3 protein: CASSYSRGRNEQFF; CDR3 DNA: TGTGCCAGCAGTTACTCGCGAGGCAGAAATGAGCAGTTCTTC
V gene: TRBV7-2; J gene: TRBJ2-3; clone size: .; D gene: TRBD1; CDR3 protein: CASSLGDRGRKADTQYF; CDR3 DNA: TGTGCCAGCAGCTTAGGGGACAGGGGGCGGAAGGCAGATACGCAGTATTTT
V gene: TRBV27; J gene: TRBJ1-1; clone size: many; D gene: .; CDR3 protein: CASTAGEWTEAFF; CDR3 DNA: TGTGCCAGCACAGCAGGCGAATGGACTGAAGCTTTCTTT